The following is a TCR beta chain sequence with its context. The data were taken from a study of T cells in Graves' hyperthyroidism and ophthalmopathy. For the study at large: At the time of initial diagnosis and before any treatment, peripheral blood was collected.

Germline assignment: CDR1 SGDLS and CDR2 YYNGEE. The CDR3 runs to 15 residues. Trimming left V 6 bases short and J 0 bases short, with 15 bases between. Drawn at first hyperthyroidism diagnosis, the blood sample preceded any ophthalmopathy symptoms. The source of the PBMCs was less than 12 ml of fresh peripheral blood. The CDR3 regions of TCR beta were amplified from RNA transcripts. The HTBI primer set served for first-round RT-PCR of the TCR CDR3. TCRdb ran MiXCR on the multiplex PCR reads and lists one entry per CDR3 protein. Altogether about 130,000 distinct CDR3 sequences are present, 22% being singletons, with the ten largest covering more than 65%.

The source of this sequence is a woman aged 50 to 65 with Graves' hyperthyroidism that later progressed to Graves' ophthalmopathy. Input material: blood. J is TRBJ1-2 and V is TRBV9; D not certain. CDR3 bases: TGTGCCAGCACCGGCGGACGGATAGCTAACTATGGCTACACCTTC. Its translation is CASTGGRIANYGYTF.